This T cell receptor (beta chain) was sequenced for a study of blood T cell repertoires in COVID-19. Overall study: Some COVID-19 samples were acute and others convalescent; all came from the United States, Italy and Spain.

Assay: immunoSEQ multiplex PCR; the TCRdb copy retains only in-frame clones and omits some. This table has some 99,000 clones, roughly 89% appearing once. In Seattle, patients joined the study during active infection and were tracked longitudinally. Germline assignment: CDR1 MRHNA and CDR2 SNTAGT. CDR3 size: 16 residues. V gave up 0 bases and J gave up 0 bases, with 11 bases separating them. The chain combines TRBV6-4 with TRBJ2-5, with D possibly TRBD1 on 5 matching bases. The specimen was peripheral blood. The source of this sequence is a human donor with COVID-19, enrolled during active disease. The donor label of this sample is uncertain. The CDR3 DNA follows: TGTGCCAGCAGTGACTCGCAACAGGACCACCAAGAGACCCAGTACTTC. Amino acids: CASSDSQQDHQETQYF.